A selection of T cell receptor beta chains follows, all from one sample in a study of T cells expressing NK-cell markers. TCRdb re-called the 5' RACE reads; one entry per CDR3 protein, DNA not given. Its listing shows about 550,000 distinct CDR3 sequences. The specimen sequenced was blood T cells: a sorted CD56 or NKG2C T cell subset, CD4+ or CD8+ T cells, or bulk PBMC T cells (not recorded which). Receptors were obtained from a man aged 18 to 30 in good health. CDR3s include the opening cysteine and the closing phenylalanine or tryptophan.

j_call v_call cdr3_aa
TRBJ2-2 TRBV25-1 CASSEGVPKVLFF
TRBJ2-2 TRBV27 CASSFAGGIGTGELFF
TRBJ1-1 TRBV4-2 CASSQIESEAFF
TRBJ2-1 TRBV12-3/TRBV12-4 CASSPRTPHSRPPLHEQFF
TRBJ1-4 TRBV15 CATSSDFVLSGKLFF
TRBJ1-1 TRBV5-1 CASSFGRQYTEAFF
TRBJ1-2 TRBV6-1 CASSEKGRITPDGYTF
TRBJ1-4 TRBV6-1 CASSQAGQGLFF
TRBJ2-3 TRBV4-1 CASSQQEGEADTQYF
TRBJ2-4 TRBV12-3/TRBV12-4 CASSLQQPGAKNIQYF
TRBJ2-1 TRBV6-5 CASSYSNPSQEQFF
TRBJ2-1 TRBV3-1 CASRGSGIYNEQFF
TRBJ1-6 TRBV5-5 CASSFRIGSNSPLHF
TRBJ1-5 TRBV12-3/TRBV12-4 CASSLGVTQHF
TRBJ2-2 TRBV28 CASSDQTGPSNTGELFF
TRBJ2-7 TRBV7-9 CASSLEGTAGYEQYF
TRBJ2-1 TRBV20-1 CSARDRGRADNEQFF
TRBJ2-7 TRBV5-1 CASSPSDPSYEQYF
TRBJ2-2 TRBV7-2 CASSLVVGQGAFF
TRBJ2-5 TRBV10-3 CAISEQEGETQYF
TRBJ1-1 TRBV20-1 CSARPLGDMGGLNTEAFF
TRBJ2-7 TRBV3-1 CASSLGLQVEQYF
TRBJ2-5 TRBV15 CATSRDSGGPETQYF
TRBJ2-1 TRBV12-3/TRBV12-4 CASSLRGNLLGRESYNEQFF
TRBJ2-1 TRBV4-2 CASSPTSGSALSYNEQFF
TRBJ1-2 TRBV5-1 CASSLARDSLFYGYTF
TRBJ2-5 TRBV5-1 CASSLNSGRSLETQYF
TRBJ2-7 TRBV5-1 CASSLVWGDEQYF
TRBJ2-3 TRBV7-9 CASRDRWGTDTQYF
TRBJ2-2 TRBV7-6 CASSLGPSITGELFF
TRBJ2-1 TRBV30 CAWKWEVTNEQFF
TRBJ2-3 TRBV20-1 CSAPRGRGSAGTDTQYF
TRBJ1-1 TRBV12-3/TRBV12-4 CASTSLGGRTEAFF
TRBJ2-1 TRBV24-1 CATSVNGHEQFF
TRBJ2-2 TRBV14 CASSPSLRELFF
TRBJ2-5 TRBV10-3 CAISAGQGYRETQYF
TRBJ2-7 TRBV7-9 CASSLGTNTYEQYF